This record looks at one T cell receptor beta chain sequence and its context. Its specificity is not known. This sample stems from a study of cytomegalovirus exposure and HLA in healthy donors. PCR employed 60 Vbeta and 13 Jbeta primers. In the original processing: Later analysis identified approximately 80 million unique TCR beta chains, some 10 million shared. Clones were read by immunoSEQ multiplex PCR, and TCRdb kept only the in-frame ones, dropping some. For V, J and clone size, that table is used; D and trimming come from the DNA. The data show 140,000 to 150,000 clones, approximately 84% seen once. Study-level findings and limits: According to the study, some 160 TCR beta chains were cytomegalovirus-associated. Earlier analysis yielded a pattern in which most TCR beta V segments were productive about 87% or about 30% of the time. Accurate prediction of HLA-A and HLA-B alleles (for most subjects) was reportedly achieved from TCR beta sequences.

The germline CDR1 and CDR2 sequences are SGHTA and FQGNSA. This CDR3 comprises 15 residues. The V gene end was trimmed by 5 bases and the J gene end by 5 bases; junction bases not matched to a gene: 9. This chain joins TRBV7-2 and TRBJ2-7, with 10 bases matching TRBD2. What was sequenced was PBMCs. This clonotype was obtained from a woman aged 55-70 years in good health and CMV-seropositive. The CDR3: CASSLSSGSFDEQYF. The CDR3 DNA is TGTGCCAGCAGCCTGTCTAGCGGGAGTTTTGACGAGCAGTACTTC.